The clone carrying this T cell receptor (beta chain) was counted a few times. Antigen specificity is unknown. The data belong to a study of beta chain features in type 1 diabetes. The investigators reverse transcribed all of the isolated RNA, so they sequenced expressed TCRB transcripts. TCRdb's copy holds only in-frame clones and misses some; the assay was immunoSEQ multiplex PCR. The table records 300,000 to 400,000 clones, approximately 13% of them present only once. Study outcomes and limitations: In all four CD4+ subsets, TCRB CDR3 length was significantly, moderately reduced in type 1 diabetes.

The specimen was naive CD4+ T cells from blood. The clonotype originates from a woman between 18 and 29 years old with type 1 diabetes.

The CDR3 loop is CASSGRGYNEQFF. The CDR3 DNA is TGTGCCAGTAGCGGGAGAGGGTACAATGAGCAGTTCTTC. The chain is built from TRBV19 and TRBJ2-1; TRBD2 might be the D (6 bases). Trimming took 6 bases from V and 4 from J, leaving 10 bases between them. The germline V gene has CDR1 LNHDA and CDR2 SQIVND (reference sequence). This CDR3 spans 13 amino acids.